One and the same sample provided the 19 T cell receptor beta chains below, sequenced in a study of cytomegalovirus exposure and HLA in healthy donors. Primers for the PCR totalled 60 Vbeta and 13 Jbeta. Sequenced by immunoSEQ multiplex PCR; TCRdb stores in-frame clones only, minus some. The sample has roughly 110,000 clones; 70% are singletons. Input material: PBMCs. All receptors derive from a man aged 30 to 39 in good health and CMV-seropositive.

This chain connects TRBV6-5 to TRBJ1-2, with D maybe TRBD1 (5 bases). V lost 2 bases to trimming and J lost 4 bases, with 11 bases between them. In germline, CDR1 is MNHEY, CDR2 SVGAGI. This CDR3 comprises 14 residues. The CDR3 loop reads CASSYRGSSYGYTF. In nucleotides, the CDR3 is TGTGCCAGCAGTTACAGGGGCAGCTCCTATGGCTACACCTTC.

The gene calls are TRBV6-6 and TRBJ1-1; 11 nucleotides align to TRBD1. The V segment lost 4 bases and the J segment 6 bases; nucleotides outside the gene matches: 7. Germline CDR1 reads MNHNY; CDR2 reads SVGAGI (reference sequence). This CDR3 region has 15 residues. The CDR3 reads CASSSRWTGGSEAFF. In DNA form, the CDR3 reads TGTGCCAGCAGTTCCCGGTGGACAGGGGGCTCTGAAGCTTTCTTT.

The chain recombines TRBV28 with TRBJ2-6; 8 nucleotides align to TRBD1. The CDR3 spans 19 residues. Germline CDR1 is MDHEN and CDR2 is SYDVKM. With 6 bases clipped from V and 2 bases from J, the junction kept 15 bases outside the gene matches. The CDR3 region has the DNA TGTGCCAGCAGCCTAGTTTGGACAGGGATGGTAACTGGGGCCAACGTCCTGACTTTC. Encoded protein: CASSLVWTGMVTGANVLTF.

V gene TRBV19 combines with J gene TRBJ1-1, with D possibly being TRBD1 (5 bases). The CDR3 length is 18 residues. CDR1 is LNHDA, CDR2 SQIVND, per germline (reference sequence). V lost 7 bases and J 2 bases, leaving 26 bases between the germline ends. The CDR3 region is CASKQGRYGTGVNTEAFF. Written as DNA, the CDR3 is TGTGCCAGTAAGCAGGGAAGGTACGGTACAGGAGTAAACACTGAAGCTTTCTTT.

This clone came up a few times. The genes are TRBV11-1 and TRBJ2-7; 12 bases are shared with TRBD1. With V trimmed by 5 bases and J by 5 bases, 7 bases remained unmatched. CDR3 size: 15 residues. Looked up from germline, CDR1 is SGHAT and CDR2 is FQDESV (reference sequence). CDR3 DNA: TGTGCCAGCAGCGTTCCGGGACAGGGGGCCCACGAGCAGTACTTC. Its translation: CASSVPGQGAHEQYF.

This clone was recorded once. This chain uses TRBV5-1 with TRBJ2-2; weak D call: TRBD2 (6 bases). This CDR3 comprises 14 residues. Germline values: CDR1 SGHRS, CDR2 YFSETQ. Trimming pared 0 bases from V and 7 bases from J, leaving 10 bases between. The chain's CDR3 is CASSLATEGGELFF. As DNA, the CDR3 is TGCGCCAGCAGCTTGGCGACGGAGGGCGGGGAGCTGTTTTTT.

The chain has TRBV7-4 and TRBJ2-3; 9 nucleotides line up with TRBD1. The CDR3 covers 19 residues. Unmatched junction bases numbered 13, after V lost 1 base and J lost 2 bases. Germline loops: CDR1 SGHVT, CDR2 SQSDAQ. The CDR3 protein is CASSLVTGGKGENTDTQYF. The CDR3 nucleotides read TGTGCCAGCAGCTTAGTAACAGGGGGCAAAGGAGAGAACACAGATACGCAGTATTTT.

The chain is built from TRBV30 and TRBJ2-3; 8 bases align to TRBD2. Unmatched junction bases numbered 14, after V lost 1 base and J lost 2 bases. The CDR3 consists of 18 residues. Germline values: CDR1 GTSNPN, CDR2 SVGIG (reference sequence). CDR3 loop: CAWSGGLAGSPNTDTQYF. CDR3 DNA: TGTGCCTGGAGTGGGGGGTTAGCGGGGTCTCCAAACACAGATACGCAGTATTTT. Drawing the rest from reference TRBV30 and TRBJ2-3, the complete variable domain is SQTIHQWPATLVQPVGSPLSLECTVEGTSNPNLYWYRQAAGRGLQLLFYSVGIGQISSEVPQNLSASRPQDRQFILSSKKLLLSDSGFYLCAWSGGLAGSPNTDTQYFGPGTRLTVL.

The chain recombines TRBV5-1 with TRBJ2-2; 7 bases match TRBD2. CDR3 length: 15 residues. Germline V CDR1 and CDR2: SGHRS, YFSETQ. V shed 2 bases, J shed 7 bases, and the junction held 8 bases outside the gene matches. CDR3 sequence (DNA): TGCGCCAGCAGCTTTCCGCGGGGGTCGGGCGGGGAGCTGTTTTTT. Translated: CASSFPRGSGGELFF.

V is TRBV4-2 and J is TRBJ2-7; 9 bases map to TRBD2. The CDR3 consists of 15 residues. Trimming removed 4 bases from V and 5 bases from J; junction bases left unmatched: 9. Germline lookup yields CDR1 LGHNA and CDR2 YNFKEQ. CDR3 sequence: CASSLGLAINNEQYF. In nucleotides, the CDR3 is TGTGCCAGCAGCCTTGGACTAGCGATTAACAACGAGCAGTACTTC.

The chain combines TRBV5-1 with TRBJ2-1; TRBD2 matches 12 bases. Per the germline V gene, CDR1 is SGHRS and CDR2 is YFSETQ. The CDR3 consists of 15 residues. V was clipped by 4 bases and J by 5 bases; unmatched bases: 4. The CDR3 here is CASSSLAGGDNEQFF. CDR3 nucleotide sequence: TGCGCCAGCAGCAGCCTAGCGGGGGGGGACAATGAGCAGTTCTTC. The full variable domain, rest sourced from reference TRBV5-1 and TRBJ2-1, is KAGVTQTPRYLIKTRGQQVTLSCSPISGHRSVSWYQQTPGQGLQFLFEYFSETQRNKGNFPGRFSGRQFSNSRSEMNVSTLELGDSALYLCASSSLAGGDNEQFFGPGTRLTVL.

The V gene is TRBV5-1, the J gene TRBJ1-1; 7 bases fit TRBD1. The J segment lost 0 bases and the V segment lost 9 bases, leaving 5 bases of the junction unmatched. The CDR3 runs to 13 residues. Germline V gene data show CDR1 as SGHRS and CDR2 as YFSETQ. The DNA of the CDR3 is TGCGCCACTTCCGGGACAGTGAACACTGAAGCTTTCTTT. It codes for CATSGTVNTEAFF. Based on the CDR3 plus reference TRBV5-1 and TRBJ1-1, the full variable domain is KAGVTQTPRYLIKTRGQQVTLSCSPISGHRSVSWYQQTPGQGLQFLFEYFSETQRNKGNFPGRFSGRQFSNSRSEMNVSTLELGDSALYLCATSGTVNTEAFFGQGTRLTVV.

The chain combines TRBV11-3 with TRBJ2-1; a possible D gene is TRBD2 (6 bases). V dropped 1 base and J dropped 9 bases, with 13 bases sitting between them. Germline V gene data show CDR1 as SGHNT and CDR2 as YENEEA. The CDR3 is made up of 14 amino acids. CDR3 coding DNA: TGTGCCAGCAGCTTAGTGGCGGGATCTTTTGAGCAGTTCTTC. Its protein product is CASSLVAGSFEQFF. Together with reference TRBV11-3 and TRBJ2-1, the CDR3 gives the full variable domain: EAGVVQSPRYKIIEKKQPVAFWCNPISGHNTLYWYLQNLGQGPELLIRYENEEAVDDSQLPKDRFSAERLKGVDSTLKIQPAELGDSAVYLCASSLVAGSFEQFFGPGTRLTVL.

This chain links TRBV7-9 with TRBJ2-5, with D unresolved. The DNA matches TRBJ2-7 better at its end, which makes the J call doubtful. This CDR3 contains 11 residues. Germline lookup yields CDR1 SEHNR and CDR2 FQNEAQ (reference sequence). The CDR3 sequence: CASSVTYEQYF. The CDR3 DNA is TGTGCCAGCAGCGTCACCTACGAGCAGTACTTC.

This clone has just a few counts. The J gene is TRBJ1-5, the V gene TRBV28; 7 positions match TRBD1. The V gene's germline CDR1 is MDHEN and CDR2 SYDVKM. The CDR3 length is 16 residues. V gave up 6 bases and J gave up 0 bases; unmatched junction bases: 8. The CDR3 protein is CASRGYGTDSNQPQHF. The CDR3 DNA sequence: TGTGCCAGCAGAGGATACGGGACAGATAGCAATCAGCCCCAGCATTTT.

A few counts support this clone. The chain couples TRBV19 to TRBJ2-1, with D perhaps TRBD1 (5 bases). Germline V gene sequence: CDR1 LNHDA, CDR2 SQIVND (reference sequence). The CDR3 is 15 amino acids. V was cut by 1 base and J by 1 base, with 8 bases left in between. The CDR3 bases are TGTGCCAGTAGTATAGCCCAGGGATCCTACAATGAGCAGTTCTTC. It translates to CASSIAQGSYNEQFF. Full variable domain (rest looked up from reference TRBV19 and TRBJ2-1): DGGITQSPKYLFRKEGQNVTLSCEQNLNHDAMYWYRQDPGQGLRLIYYSQIVNDFQKGDIAEGYSVSREKKESFPLTVTSAQKNPTAFYLCASSIAQGSYNEQFFGPGTRLTVL.

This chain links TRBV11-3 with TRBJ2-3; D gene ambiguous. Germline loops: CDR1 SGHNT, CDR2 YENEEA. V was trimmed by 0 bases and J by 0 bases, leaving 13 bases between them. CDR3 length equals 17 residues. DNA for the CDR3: TGTGCCAGCAGCTTAGATATATCCCTGGAGAGCACAGATACGCAGTATTTT. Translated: CASSLDISLESTDTQYF.

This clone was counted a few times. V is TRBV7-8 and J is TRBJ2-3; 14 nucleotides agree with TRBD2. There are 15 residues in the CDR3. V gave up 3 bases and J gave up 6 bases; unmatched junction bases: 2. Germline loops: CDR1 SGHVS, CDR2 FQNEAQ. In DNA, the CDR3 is TGTGCCAGCAGCTTCAGACTAGCGGGGGGGGATACGCAGTATTTT. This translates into CASSFRLAGGDTQYF.

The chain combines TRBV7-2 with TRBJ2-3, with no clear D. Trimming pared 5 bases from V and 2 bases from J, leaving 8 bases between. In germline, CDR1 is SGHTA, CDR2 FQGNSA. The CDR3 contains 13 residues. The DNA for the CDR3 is TGTGCCAGCAGCCCCAGACACACAGATACGCAGTATTTT. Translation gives CASSPRHTDTQYF.